Following are 2 T cell receptor beta chains from one sample sequenced in a study of identical twins. From the 5' RACE reads, TCRdb called clonotypes with MiXCR, one entry per CDR3 protein. The data hold 1.5 million to 2 million distinct CDR3 sequences, with under 35% observed a single time. The sample taken for sequencing was cord blood. The receptor set was obtained from a newborn girl in good health.

Only one count was recorded for this clonotype. The chain links TRBV6-6 to TRBJ2-3; 7 bases align to TRBD1. Germline lookup yields CDR1 MNHNY and CDR2 SVGAGI (reference sequence). The CDR3 has 14 residues. V lost 2 bases, J lost 11 bases, and 10 bases stayed unmatched. The CDR3, as DNA: TGTGCCAGCAGTTACGCCCCAGACAGGGCCGGGCAGTATTTT. Translating it yields CASSYAPDRAGQYF.

This clonotype was seen only a few times. The chain carries TRBV19 and TRBJ1-2; maybe TRBD1 (6 bases). CDR1 LNHDA and CDR2 SQIVND come from the germline V gene (reference sequence). V dropped 3 bases and J dropped 4 bases, with 15 bases sitting between them. The CDR3 contains 15 residues. The CDR3: CASSIWKTGTYGYTF. DNA of the CDR3: TGTGCCAGTAGTATCTGGAAAACAGGGACCTATGGCTACACCTTC.